This TCR beta chain appears in the sequencing data of a study of T cells after yellow fever vaccination (dated by TCRdb to the late 2010s). Regarding the research as a whole: The SMART-Seq v4 Ultra Low Input RNA kit was used to prepare libraries from fractions with low cell numbers. Blood samples were taken at several timepoints before and after primary and secondary immunization, and bulk PBMC replicates and cell subsets were isolated. To track T-cell clones before and after primary and booster YFV17D yellow fever vaccination, bulk TCR alpha and beta repertoires were sequenced longitudinally. Two healthy male donors, one aged 18 to 29 and one aged 30 to 40 years, were included in the cohort.

Broader findings and caveats from the paper: FACS-sorted repertoires could contain abundant contaminating clonotypes from the bulk population, so computational filtering was required. The study included only two donors, which limits how far the findings can be generalized. Compared with the primary T-cell response, the secondary T-cell response was weaker but faster, peaking on day 5 rather than day 15. Most clones expanded after primary vaccination (almost 98% of CD4 and about 85% of CD8) were re-detected after the booster, suggesting that broad memory maintenance occurred. A small share of clonotypes was detected in both CD4 and CD8 compartments, with the overlap likely arising from convergent recombination.

The meaning of the sample's treatment or condition label: live attenuated yellow fever vaccine strain. Two biological replicates of bulk PBMCs were collected at each blood-draw timepoint. PBMCs were isolated from peripheral blood using a standard Ficoll-Paque protocol. TriZol was used to extract RNA from bulk PBMCs, CD4 and CD8 fractions, and dextramer-positive and dextramer-negative fractions. About this clonotype itself: Its specific antigen is unknown. No much larger clonotype is one base removed from it; base qualities were not supplied.

TCR cDNA was synthesized by 5'RACE template switching, which introduced a universal primer site and unique molecular identifiers. Priming for cDNA synthesis came from both the TCR alpha and TCR beta constant segments. Two PCR steps were used to amplify libraries, with sample barcodes and sequencing adapters being added in the second step. Sequencing of libraries was done on Illumina HiSeq 2500 (2x100 bp) or NovaSeq (2x150 bp). In the original analysis: Reads were demultiplexed and collapsed into UMI consensus sequences with MIGEC, and V(D)J alignment was performed with MiXCR. Vaccine-responding clonotypes were defined with edgeR using replicate PBMC samples, requiring FDR below 0.01 and a log2 fold change above 5 up to day 15. Each bulk clonotype received a CD4 or CD8 identity based on whether the sequenced CD4 or CD8 repertoire contained that clonotype at higher abundance. The public sequencing data were trimmed at Q25 with fastp and processed into clonotypes with MiXCR by TCRdb, which kept only in-frame beta chains. One record per CDR3 amino acid sequence lists the most common genes and DNA. TCRdb's processing, not the study's, gives the V and J calls here. The table for this sample lists under 550,000 distinct CDR3 sequences; 20% to 25% of them were counted only once. Together, the top ten hold 15% to 20% of the sample.

V is shortened by 2 bases, J by 6 bases, and the region joining them spans 12 bases. The CDR3 starts with the cysteine, ends with the valine, and has 13 residues. CDR3 DNA only is kept here, 39 bases in frame from base 1. The germline V gene (reference sequence) specifies SGHNT as CDR1 and YYREEE as CDR2. The chain joins TRBV5-4 to TRBJ2-7; the D call is tentative, TRBD1 or TRBD2, as each matches 6 bases. The sample in question was PBMCs, obtained less than 25 days after the first yellow fever vaccination. The receptor was derived from a young man who received the YFV17D yellow fever vaccine. Here is the DNA: TGTGCCAGCAGCTTCGGGGGCACTGCCGAGCAGTACGTC. The resulting protein is CASSFGGTAEQYV.